Listed below are T cell receptor beta chains from one sample, sequenced in a study of Graves' ophthalmopathy and Graves' hyperthyroidism. Via MiXCR, TCRdb re-called the multiplex PCR reads, giving one row per CDR3 protein. Among approximately 700,000 distinct CDR3 sequences, about 44% were seen once, and the ten largest hold 44%. The sequenced sample consisted of peripheral blood. The receptor set was obtained from an adult man with Graves' ophthalmopathy. The CDR3 runs from the conserved cysteine through the conserved F or W. The D gene is left open where the match is weak. Not all rows give a size; the values are once, few, many and, for expanded clones, a class.

TRBJ1-2	TRBV5-6	NA	once	TGTGCCAGCAGTGAGTACGGAAGAGCGGACTATGGCCACACCTTC	CASSEYGRADYGHTF
TRBJ1-2	TRBV2	TRBD1	few	TGTGCCAGCAAATTGCAGGCCGGGACAGGGAGAGGCTACACCTTC	CASKLQAGTGRGYTF
TRBJ2-5	TRBV2	NA	many	TGTGCCAGCAGTGCGCACCAAGAGACCCAGTACTTC	CASSAHQETQYF
TRBJ2-7	TRBV19	NA	NA	TGTGCCAGTAGTATCCGGACACCGGGCTACGAGCAGTACTTC	CASSIRTPGYEQYF
TRBJ2-5	TRBV9	TRBD1	NA	TGTGCCAGCAGCGTAACAGGGGAGAGGGAGACCCAGTACTTC	CASSVTGERETQYF
TRBJ2-7	TRBV2	NA	NA	TGTGCCAGCAGTCGACTAGAGGGGAGTGGAGAGCAGTACTTC	CASSRLEGSGEQYF
TRBJ2-7	TRBV7-2	TRBD2	NA	TGTGCCAGCAGCCCTCGGACTAGCGGGGGTCGGTACGAGCAGTACTTC	CASSPRTSGGRYEQYF
TRBJ1-6	TRBV9	NA	NA	TGTGCCAGCAGCTTAGTGGACATTAATTCACCCCTCCACTTT	CASSLVDINSPLHF
TRBJ2-7	TRBV10-3	TRBD2	NA	TGTGCCATCACCGCGGGACTAGCGGGCTACGAGCAGTGCTTC	CAITAGLAGYEQCF
TRBJ2-5	TRBV7-2	TRBD2	few	TGTGCCAGCAGCTACCCCCCCGGGCGGGAGAAAGAGACCCAGTACTTC	CASSYPPGREKETQYF